Given below is one T cell receptor (beta chain) in context. V lost 9 bases to trimming and J lost 4 bases; unmatched junction nucleotides: 10. The CDR3 sequence is 15 residues long. The germline V gene has CDR1 MDHEN and CDR2 SYDVKM. This entry belongs to a study of shared clonotypes between healthy human individuals. Each cell subset's genomic DNA was divided evenly among several immunoSEQ plates. Clones were sequenced by immunoSEQ multiplex PCR, and TCRdb holds only the in-frame ones, with some missing. The table includes millions of clones, 95% detected once. Sequences were obtained from naive CD4+ T cells sorted from blood. This sample's subset: CD45RA+ positively selected. This chain joins TRBV28 and TRBJ1-1; 11 nucleotides agree with TRBD1. This TCR was recovered from a man aged 18 to 30 in good health. CDR3 coding DNA: TGTGCCAGTCCTAAGAGGGGGACAGGGGGCACTGAAGCTTTCTTT. It encodes CASPKRGTGGTEAFF.